The subject of this entry is one TCR beta chain. It has no known antigen specificity. No quality values exist for individual bases; no much larger clone is one base distant. The cohort consisted of 666 healthy bone marrow donors. All cohort members were sampled while nominally healthy, although unrecorded immune exposures were likely present. The donor tested CMV seropositive and was one of the 289 seropositive cohort members. A peripheral blood sample was collected from each donor, and TCR beta sequencing was performed on peripheral blood mononuclear cells. Genomic DNA extraction from the blood cell samples was performed with the Qiagen DNeasy Blood Extraction Kit. Receptors were amplified or captured by the immunoSEQ multiplex PCR assay. For the multiplex PCR, a mixture combining 60 forward primers for TCR Vbeta segments and 13 reverse primers for TCR Jbeta segments was used. The CDR3 region of rearranged TCR beta genes was amplified from genomic DNA by a multiplex PCR assay. The amplified TCR beta libraries were sequenced on the Illumina HiSeq System as 87-base-pair reads. From the authors' description of their analysis: Across the 500 to 750 repertoires, a later analysis counted about 81 million unique TCR beta chains, roughly 11 million of which were shared by at least two donors. A nearest-neighbor algorithm error-corrected the raw reads and collapsed the reads into unique sequences, merging closely related sequences to remove PCR and sequencing errors. V, D and J gene segments were assigned by aligning CDR3 sequences to IMGT reference sequences. For a sequence to be retained, a match of at least six nucleotides to both a V gene segment and a J gene segment was required. Rearrangements were classified as productive when the CDR3 lacked stop codons and remained in frame with V and J, and all other rearrangements were classified as non-productive. CDR3 was defined according to IMGT convention as the region running from the second conserved V-encoded cysteine to the conserved J-encoded phenylalanine. The earlier analysis of about 590 of the donors excluded sequences that lacked an unambiguous match to a single V gene segment. In an earlier analysis of a few hundred of the donors, a V segment was called functional when productive rearrangements were above 56.7%, and segregating when the standard deviation between donors exceeded 5%. To diagnose cytomegalovirus status from the catalog of TCR beta chain sequences, a statistical classification framework was built. A later analysis assigned V and J genes by comparing TCR nucleotide sequences with IMGT/GENE-DB human TR gene sequences. In a later analysis, CDR3 sequences and most-parsimonious VDJ recombination scenarios were assigned using the TCRdist pipeline. In a later analysis, each TCR beta chain was defined by its CDR3 amino acid sequence together with its V-gene family, and reads without a unique V-gene family were excluded. A later analysis removed nearly 600 highly shared, low-generation-probability nucleotide sequences to deal with suspected cross-contamination and a sequencing artifact. In a later analysis, a clonal expansion index for each public chain was calculated from normalized within-repertoire ranks of inferred template counts. In a later analysis, generation probabilities were computed with a VDJ recombination model fitted to out-of-frame rearrangements, and the resulting probabilities were checked against IGoR. In a later analysis, TCR-TCR, TCR-HLA and TCR-CMV co-occurrence was scored with hypergeometric tests, and a repertoire-size bias correction was applied to TCR pairs. False discovery rates were estimated in a later analysis by permuting HLA or CMV assignments 20 times. In a later analysis, co-occurring TCRs were grouped using DBSCAN, and TCRdist sequence similarity was added for clustering within HLA-allele-positive subsets. Co-occurrence clustering excluded repertoires with fewer than 30,000 or more than 120,000 public chains, plus five with anomalous nucleotide sharing. What TCRdb holds here is the immuneACCESS table cut down to in-frame rearrangements. Part of the clones is not present; checked against another copy, under half of the missing clones reflect an unresolved V gene, and the others are unexplained. Clonal size and the V and J genes are those of that table, whereas D and trimming came from the DNA. This sample comprises some 190,000 clones, roughly four fifths of them detected only once. The leading ten clones occupy less than 4% of the sample.

Its CDR3 holds 16 amino acids, cysteine through phenylalanine. Solely the CDR3 DNA is kept, with 48 bases framed from the first base. CDR1 and CDR2 (SNHLY, FYNNEI) derive from the germline V gene. Relative to germline, V is missing 3 bases and J is missing 8 bases, with 8 bases of the junction outside any gene match. These data originate in a study of cytomegalovirus exposure and HLA in healthy donors (dated by TCRdb to the late 2010s). Regarding the research as a whole: In an earlier analysis of around 540 of the donors, 276 Gb of sequence data and 100 million or so unique TCR beta sequences from approximately 180 million T cells were reported. An early release that covered about 600 HLA-typed donors contained around 300 gigabases of sequencing data and 85 million to 100 million unique TCR sequences. Of the roughly 410 genotyped donors, roughly 76% were placed in the genetic ancestry cluster associated with self-reported Caucasian donors. The aim of the study was to test whether cataloging public T cell receptors could identify signatures of past pathogen exposure. The T cell repertoires of under 700 subjects were profiled by immunosequencing and related to cytomegalovirus serostatus. In addition to the first cohort of 666 subjects, a separate validation cohort of approximately 130 different subjects was used. To predict cytomegalovirus infection status, the study brought together high-throughput TCR immunosequencing, statistical association of individual TCRs with disease status, and machine learning. A later analysis re-analyzed previously published TCR beta repertoires from 550 to 700 donors and added high-resolution HLA genotyping to study TCR occurrence patterns. In the later analysis, no new phenotypic data were used to find candidate immune exposures; instead, reliance was placed on TCR beta sequences and their occurrence across donors. An earlier analysis of approximately 640 of the donors applied high-throughput TCR beta sequencing to assess whether each TCR beta V gene segment acted as functional or pseudogenic. Donor age, sex, ethnicity and CMV serostatus were compiled together with the repertoire data. In a later genetic analysis, genome-wide SNP genotypes for about 55% of the roughly 700 donors were used, and that subset was treated as a discovery cohort. All discovery cohort repertoires had been generated on a single sequencing platform. Both class I and class II loci were covered by HLA typing, at four-digit resolution. The number of typed donors differed by locus: about 620-640 for A, B, C, DRB1 and DQB1; approximately 540 for DQA1; approximately 610 for DPA1; and about 450 for DPB1. Because of strong linkage in the cohort, four to six DR-DQ haplotypes were treated as single units for association and clustering. Across approximately 400 genotyped donors of the cohort, an average of 235,054 unique TCR beta nucleotide sequences per donor were sequenced, and 15% to 20% of those sequences were non-productive.

Results the study describes overall, beyond this receptor: A cluster of highly shared sequence variants was judged likely to be a technical artifact of the sequencing pipeline. Assigning TCR associations to individual alleles was difficult when HLA alleles, especially DR and DQ, strongly co-occurred. The presence/absence analyses assumed that sequencing depth was roughly uniform across donors, and that assumption may not be true. Because HLA typing was unavailable for some donors at each locus, only the typed subset was used in association tests. A later genetic analysis associated a missense DCLRE1C variant with V-gene and J-gene trimming of TCR beta chains, and an independent cohort replicated the association. Some IMGT-functional V segments, including TRBV6-2 and TRBV6-3, could not be told apart with the 87-base-pair reads, so those segments were excluded. The authors suggested that the approach could potentially be generalized to other disease states and immunological phenotypes. A later analysis found that HLA-associated TCR beta chains were more clonally expanded and had lower generation probabilities than equally common non-associated chains. In a later analysis, several top co-occurrence clusters were reported to appear linked to parvovirus B19, influenza, CMV and Epstein-Barr virus. A further reported finding was that TCR beta sequences accurately predicted the HLA-A and HLA-B alleles for most subjects in the first cohort. CMV serostatus was the only immune exposure information available for the cohort. Because counts were too low, seventeen rarely observed V segments, including chromosome 9 orphons, were excluded from the earlier analysis of around 590 of the donors. Correlated functional status among segregating V segments might be attributable to linkage disequilibrium, but an unknown experimental factor could not be ruled out. The study gave a list of about 170 TCR beta chains associated with cytomegalovirus. In a later analysis, TCR association rates were found to vary across HLA loci, with the most associated TCRs seen for DRB1 alleles and the fewest for HLA-C alleles. An earlier analysis of 587 of the donors showed that most TCR beta V segments appeared in productive rearrangements either about 90% or about 30% of the time, which broadly matched IMGT annotations. According to a later genetic analysis, donors in an Asian-associated ancestry cluster had fewer N-insertions in productive TCRs than the roughly 670-donor mean. Most TCR sequences were seen in very few donors, while some public TCRs were found in many individuals. Three of the identified cytomegalovirus-associated TCR beta chains were confirmed in vitro to be specific for cytomegalovirus antigens. In this cohort, only TCR beta chains were sequenced, and detectable features were limited by the absence of alpha or paired-chain data. In both the original and validation cohorts, the classifier was reported to diagnose cytomegalovirus status with high specificity and sensitivity. In a later analysis, some 17,000 TCR beta sequences were associated with specific HLA alleles at a false discovery rate of 0.05. In a later analysis, most CMV-associated TCR beta chains were found to appear HLA-restricted, with HLA associations seemingly driven largely by CMV exposure.

The sequenced sample was PBMCs. The chain was built from TRBV2 and TRBJ2-4, and 12 junction bases match TRBD2. This sequence originates from a woman aged 25-40 years in good health and CMV-seropositive. Read as DNA, the sequence is TGTGCCAGCAGTGATGGGACTAGCGGGTTCTTGGACATTCAGTACTTC. Its translation is CASSDGTSGFLDIQYF.